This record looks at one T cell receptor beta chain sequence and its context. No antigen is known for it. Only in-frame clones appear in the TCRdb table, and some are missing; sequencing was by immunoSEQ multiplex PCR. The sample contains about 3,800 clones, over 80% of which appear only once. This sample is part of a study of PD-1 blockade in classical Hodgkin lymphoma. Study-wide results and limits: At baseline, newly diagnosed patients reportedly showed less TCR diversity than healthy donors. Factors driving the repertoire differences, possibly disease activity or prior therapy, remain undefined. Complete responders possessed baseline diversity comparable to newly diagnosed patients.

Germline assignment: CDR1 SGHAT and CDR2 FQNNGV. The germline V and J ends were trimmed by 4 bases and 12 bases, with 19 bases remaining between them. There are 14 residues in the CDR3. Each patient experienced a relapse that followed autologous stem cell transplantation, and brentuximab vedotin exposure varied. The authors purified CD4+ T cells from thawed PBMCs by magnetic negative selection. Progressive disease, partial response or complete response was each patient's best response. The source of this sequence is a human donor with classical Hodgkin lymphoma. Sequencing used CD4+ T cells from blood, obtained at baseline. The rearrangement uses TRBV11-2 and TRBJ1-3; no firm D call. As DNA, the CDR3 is TGTGCCAGCAGCTCCCTAATTTCCCCCTCTAACATATATTTT. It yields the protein CASSSLISPSNIYF.